The rows below give T cell receptor beta chains drawn from one sample of a study of CD8+ T cells in alopecia areata. Profiling relied on immunoSEQ multiplex PCR, and the TCRdb table lists in-frame clones only, not all of them. The data show around 190,000 clones, with under 70% seen just once and 4% to 4.5% held by the top ten. The sample in question was CD4+ T cells sorted from blood, obtained at week 4, from a patient treated with tofacitinib. The origin of the receptors is a human donor with alopecia areata. Each CDR3 is given with its conserved first and last residue. A D gene is named only where the DNA matches it firmly. For some rows the clone size is stated as once, few or many, or as a class when expanded; others skip it.

j_gene: TRBJ1-2
d_gene: TRBD1
abundance: NA
v_gene: TRBV7-2
CDR3aa: CASSFPLRQGAGGYTF
CDR3nt: TGTGCCAGCAGCTTTCCCCTGAGACAGGGGGCGGGTGGCTACACCTTC

j_gene: TRBJ1-4
d_gene: NA
abundance: NA
v_gene: TRBV29-1
CDR3aa: CSGLIGATNEKLFF
CDR3nt: TGCAGCGGCCTCATCGGGGCAACTAATGAAAAACTGTTTTTT

j_gene: TRBJ1-4
d_gene: TRBD1
abundance: NA
v_gene: TRBV7-2
CDR3aa: CASTLTGHGEKLFF
CDR3nt: TGTGCCAGCACCCTGACAGGGCACGGTGAAAAACTGTTTTTT

j_gene: TRBJ2-7
d_gene: TRBD1
abundance: few
v_gene: TRBV23-1
CDR3aa: CASSHKQGKNSYEQYF
CDR3nt: TGCGCCAGCAGTCATAAACAGGGGAAGAACTCCTACGAGCAGTACTTC

j_gene: TRBJ2-1
d_gene: NA
abundance: few
v_gene: TRBV4-2
CDR3aa: CASSQTSGDQRGNEQFF
CDR3nt: TGTGCCAGCAGCCAAACGTCAGGGGACCAGCGAGGCAATGAGCAGTTCTTC

j_gene: TRBJ2-7
d_gene: NA
abundance: NA
v_gene: TRBV7-2
CDR3aa: CASSLLLAHEQYF
CDR3nt: TGTGCCAGCAGCTTACTACTAGCCCACGAGCAGTACTTC

j_gene: TRBJ2-5
d_gene: NA
abundance: few
v_gene: TRBV7-2
CDR3aa: CASNFKGGRETQYF
CDR3nt: TGTGCCAGCAACTTCAAAGGGGGGCGGGAGACCCAGTACTTC

j_gene: TRBJ1-2
d_gene: NA
abundance: NA
v_gene: TRBV5-4
CDR3aa: CASSFSNSNYGYTF
CDR3nt: TGTGCCAGCAGCTTTAGTAACAGCAACTATGGCTACACCTTC

j_gene: TRBJ2-1
d_gene: NA
abundance: NA
v_gene: TRBV5-1
CDR3aa: CASSLRDSSGNEQFF
CDR3nt: TGCGCCAGCAGCTTAAGGGATTCGTCCGGGAATGAGCAGTTCTTC

j_gene: TRBJ2-7
d_gene: TRBD2
abundance: few
v_gene: TRBV4-2
CDR3aa: CASGPGGGDYEQYF
CDR3nt: TGTGCCAGCGGCCCGGGAGGGGGAGACTACGAGCAGTACTTC

j_gene: TRBJ2-5
d_gene: TRBD1
abundance: NA
v_gene: TRBV4-2
CDR3aa: CASSQGQGAGETQYF
CDR3nt: TGTGCCAGCAGCCAAGGACAGGGGGCGGGAGAGACCCAGTACTTC

j_gene: TRBJ1-2
d_gene: NA
abundance: NA
v_gene: TRBV29-1
CDR3aa: CSVDPGRPNYGYTF
CDR3nt: TGCAGCGTGGACCCGGGACGGCCTAACTATGGCTACACCTTC

j_gene: TRBJ1-6
d_gene: NA
abundance: few
v_gene: TRBV7-9
CDR3aa: CASSLLGLQNSPLHF
CDR3nt: TGTGCCAGCAGCTTATTGGGGCTACAGAATTCACCCCTCCACTTT

j_gene: TRBJ1-1
d_gene: TRBD1
abundance: once
v_gene: TRBV5-1
CDR3aa: CASSPGQALDTEAFF
CDR3nt: TGCGCCAGCAGCCCGGGACAGGCCTTAGACACTGAAGCTTTCTTT

j_gene: TRBJ1-6
d_gene: NA
abundance: few
v_gene: TRBV6-5
CDR3aa: CASSYSWSLTDSPLHF
CDR3nt: TGTGCCAGCAGTTACTCTTGGAGCTTGACTGATTCACCCCTCCACTTT

j_gene: TRBJ2-2
d_gene: NA
abundance: few
v_gene: TRBV4-2
CDR3aa: CASSQVSADTGELFF
CDR3nt: TGTGCCAGCAGCCAAGTTTCAGCGGACACCGGGGAGCTGTTTTTT

j_gene: TRBJ2-1
d_gene: NA
abundance: NA
v_gene: TRBV18
CDR3aa: CASSRYDGVTGNEQFF
CDR3nt: TGTGCCAGCTCACGTTATGACGGGGTCACGGGGAATGAGCAGTTCTTC

j_gene: TRBJ2-1
d_gene: TRBD2
abundance: NA
v_gene: TRBV5-1
CDR3aa: CASSPFSGEYNEQFF
CDR3nt: TGCGCCAGCAGCCCATTTAGCGGGGAATACAATGAGCAGTTCTTC

j_gene: TRBJ1-1
d_gene: NA
abundance: NA
v_gene: TRBV5-6
CDR3aa: CASSLRRVAQTEAFF
CDR3nt: TGTGCCAGCAGCTTGCGGAGGGTAGCACAGACTGAAGCTTTCTTT

j_gene: TRBJ2-3
d_gene: NA
abundance: NA
v_gene: TRBV9
CDR3aa: CASSVNPGPDTQYF
CDR3nt: TGTGCCAGCAGCGTAAATCCCGGGCCAGATACGCAGTATTTT

j_gene: TRBJ1-1
d_gene: NA
abundance: NA
v_gene: TRBV9
CDR3aa: CASSAETSDGSEAFF
CDR3nt: TGTGCCAGCAGCGCCGAAACCTCGGACGGTAGTGAAGCTTTCTTT

j_gene: TRBJ1-4
d_gene: NA
abundance: few
v_gene: TRBV2
CDR3aa: CASSEDSWGEKLFF
CDR3nt: TGTGCCAGCAGTGAAGACAGTTGGGGGGAAAAACTGTTTTTT

j_gene: TRBJ2-1
d_gene: TRBD2
abundance: once
v_gene: TRBV7-2
CDR3aa: CASSSPSGGAYNEQFF
CDR3nt: TGTGCCAGCAGCTCCCCGAGCGGGGGGGCCTACAATGAGCAGTTCTTC

j_gene: TRBJ2-7
d_gene: TRBD1
abundance: NA
v_gene: TRBV6-5
CDR3aa: CASSRLGTGVNEQYF
CDR3nt: TGTGCCAGCAGTCGACTCGGGACAGGGGTAAACGAGCAGTACTTC

j_gene: TRBJ1-2
d_gene: NA
abundance: NA
v_gene: TRBV2
CDR3aa: CASSGGTGSGYTF
CDR3nt: TGTGCCAGCAGTGGGGGGACGGGAAGCGGCTACACCTTC

j_gene: TRBJ1-1
d_gene: NA
abundance: NA
v_gene: TRBV30
CDR3aa: CAWSRTISEDTEAFF
CDR3nt: TGTGCCTGGAGTCGGACAATATCGGAGGACACTGAAGCTTTCTTT

j_gene: TRBJ2-3
d_gene: NA
abundance: NA
v_gene: TRBV6-6
CDR3aa: CASRPGLGPSTDTQYF
CDR3nt: TGTGCCAGCAGACCGGGACTGGGCCCGAGCACAGATACGCAGTATTTT

j_gene: TRBJ2-6
d_gene: TRBD1
abundance: NA
v_gene: TRBV5-4
CDR3aa: CASSTGTGGLSGANVLTF
CDR3nt: TGTGCCAGCAGCACCGGGACAGGGGGACTTTCTGGGGCCAACGTCCTGACTTTC

j_gene: TRBJ2-1
d_gene: NA
abundance: NA
v_gene: TRBV6-5
CDR3aa: CASHLGGGARNEQFF
CDR3nt: TGTGCCAGCCATCTGGGGGGGGGCGCGAGAAATGAGCAGTTCTTC

j_gene: TRBJ1-5
d_gene: NA
abundance: NA
v_gene: TRBV2
CDR3aa: CASSPDSGTNQPQHF
CDR3nt: TGTGCCAGCAGCCCCGACTCAGGGACCAATCAGCCCCAGCATTTT

j_gene: TRBJ1-5
d_gene: NA
abundance: few
v_gene: TRBV23-1
CDR3aa: CASSQSSREDQPQHF
CDR3nt: TGCGCCAGCAGTCAATCGTCCAGGGAAGATCAGCCCCAGCATTTT

j_gene: TRBJ2-5
d_gene: NA
abundance: NA
v_gene: TRBV27
CDR3aa: CASSRDRKETQYF
CDR3nt: TGTGCCAGCAGCCGTGACAGAAAAGAGACCCAGTACTTC

j_gene: TRBJ2-7
d_gene: NA
abundance: NA
v_gene: TRBV5-1
CDR3aa: CASSSTVYEQYF
CDR3nt: TGCGCCAGCAGCTCGACAGTTTACGAGCAGTACTTC

j_gene: TRBJ2-1
d_gene: NA
abundance: NA
v_gene: TRBV7-2
CDR3aa: CASSPKGPTEQFF
CDR3nt: TGTGCCAGCAGCCCCAAGGGGCCTACTGAGCAGTTCTTC

j_gene: TRBJ1-2
d_gene: NA
abundance: NA
v_gene: TRBV15
CDR3aa: CATSSDSNYGYTF
CDR3nt: TGTGCCACCAGCAGTGACAGCAACTATGGCTACACCTTC

j_gene: TRBJ2-3
d_gene: NA
abundance: NA
v_gene: TRBV6-6
CDR3aa: CASSSSTLGTQYF
CDR3nt: TGTGCCAGCAGTTCCTCCACGCTCGGAACGCAGTATTTT

j_gene: TRBJ2-7
d_gene: NA
abundance: NA
v_gene: TRBV23-1
CDR3aa: CVPLEQYF
CDR3nt: TGCGTCCCCCTCGAGCAGTACTTC

j_gene: TRBJ1-6
d_gene: NA
abundance: NA
v_gene: TRBV9
CDR3aa: CASSVEAGQGSPLHF
CDR3nt: TGTGCCAGCAGCGTAGAAGCCGGGCAGGGTTCACCCCTCCACTTT

j_gene: TRBJ1-2
d_gene: NA
abundance: NA
v_gene: TRBV30
CDR3aa: CGLRGRDGYTF
CDR3nt: TGTGGTTTGAGGGGAAGGGATGGCTACACCTTC

j_gene: TRBJ2-5
d_gene: NA
abundance: once
v_gene: TRBV29-1
CDR3aa: CSVDPSLQETQYF
CDR3nt: TGCAGCGTTGACCCTAGCCTACAAGAGACCCAGTACTTC

j_gene: TRBJ2-1
d_gene: NA
abundance: NA
v_gene: TRBV2
CDR3aa: CATAPPRRVNEQFF
CDR3nt: TGTGCCACCGCCCCCCCTAGAAGGGTCAATGAGCAGTTCTTC

j_gene: TRBJ2-2
d_gene: NA
abundance: few
v_gene: TRBV29-1
CDR3aa: CSVVVYPTENTGELFF
CDR3nt: TGCAGCGTTGTGGTGTATCCGACAGAGAACACCGGGGAGCTGTTTTTT

j_gene: TRBJ2-7
d_gene: TRBD2
abundance: NA
v_gene: TRBV4-3
CDR3aa: CASSLSGGTSYEQYF
CDR3nt: TGCGCCAGCAGCCTAAGCGGGGGGACCTCCTACGAGCAGTACTTC

j_gene: TRBJ2-1
d_gene: NA
abundance: NA
v_gene: TRBV6-6
CDR3aa: CASSYRGGAYNEQFF
CDR3nt: TGTGCCAGCAGTTATAGGGGGGGGGCCTACAATGAGCAGTTCTTC